Listed below are T cell receptor beta chains from one sample, sequenced in a study of shared clonotypes between healthy human individuals. Only in-frame clones appear in the TCRdb table, and some are missing; sequencing was by immunoSEQ multiplex PCR. In the table there are about 670,000 clones, about 78% of which are singletons. Sequencing was carried out using memory CD4+ T cells sorted from blood. The receptors come from a woman aged 30 to 39 in good health. CDR3s leave out the opening cysteine and the closing phenylalanine or tryptophan.

J | V | CDR3
TRBJ2-3 | TRBV5-1 | ASSDERVAGTDTQY
TRBJ1-3 | TRBV6-6 | ASSPSGSGNTIY
TRBJ2-1 | TRBV28 | ASTHIRLAEGSYNEQF
TRBJ2-1 | TRBV29-1 | SGTVQGTASSYNEQF
TRBJ2-1 | TRBV11-2 | ASSLALADYNEQF
TRBJ1-3 | TRBV5-4 | ASSGGDRGTGNTIY
TRBJ2-1 | TRBV18 | ASSYGADNEQF
TRBJ1-4 | TRBV7-8 | ASSLKRATNEKLF
TRBJ2-3 | TRBV4-1 | ASSRTEPGTVTDTQY
TRBJ1-3 | TRBV2 | ASSPRRDGNTIY
TRBJ2-7 | TRBV27 | ASSLSRGTGYEQY
TRBJ2-7 | TRBV2 | ASSPLAGVLHEQY
TRBJ2-7 | TRBV2 | ASTLATSGPYEQY
TRBJ1-1 | TRBV4-1 | ASSQVRGGTEAF
TRBJ2-7 | TRBV28 | ASSLSASGKSSYEQY
TRBJ2-7 | TRBV1 | TPWWARDEQY
TRBJ2-5 | TRBV2 | ASLSNGFQETQY
TRBJ2-2 | TRBV5-1 | ASSTKPSGSWGNGELF
TRBJ2-1 | TRBV7-2 | ASSKGIF
TRBJ1-1 | TRBV5-4 | ASSLVRGRGTEAF
TRBJ1-1 | TRBV11-2 | ASSYSAVGNTEAF
TRBJ2-5 | TRBV5-1 | ASSLGLAGGALQETQY
TRBJ2-2 | TRBV7-9 | AISPGTANTGELF
TRBJ1-4 | TRBV28 | ASSPPRGQQVVGNEKLF
TRBJ2-5 | TRBV2 | ASSQQGANGETQY
TRBJ1-1 | TRBV7-8 | ASSSYQGLGAF
TRBJ2-1 | TRBV7-2 | ASSTGTSGSKSYNEQF
TRBJ1-3 | TRBV5-1 | ASSSLASGNTIY
TRBJ1-5 | TRBV30 | AWSPTGPGGYSNQPQH
TRBJ2-2 | TRBV18 | ASSPPSANTGELF
TRBJ1-5 | TRBV2 | ASSDGYSNQPQH
TRBJ1-2 | TRBV10-1 | ASSDRELRGYT
TRBJ1-5 | TRBV2 | ASVSSGGDQPQH
TRBJ2-7 | TRBV10-2 | ASTTRQGSYEQY
TRBJ2-7 | TRBV19 | ASSLTGTTTYEQY
TRBJ1-5 | TRBV4-1 | ASSQGRGVGNQPQH
TRBJ2-3 | TRBV30 | AWSGLARATDTQY
TRBJ2-1 | TRBV7-6 | ASRGTSGNNEQF
TRBJ1-2 | TRBV9 | ASSVGPGPYGYT
TRBJ1-1 | TRBV29-1 | SVAGTEAF
TRBJ1-1 | TRBV19 | ASSKPTGGGLMNTEAF
TRBJ1-1 | TRBV11-2 | ASSPHRESAF
TRBJ2-7 | TRBV7-8 | ASAGSGSYEQY
TRBJ2-7 | TRBV7-3 | ASSYVAGSPEQY
TRBJ1-2 | TRBV7-9 | ASSLGGQIYGYT
TRBJ1-4 | TRBV6-1 | ASSELGGQVNEKLF
TRBJ1-6 | TRBV5-1 | ASSLSDWTARDSPLH
TRBJ2-1 | TRBV5-4 | ASSFGQGDEQF